Presented here are 2 T cell receptor beta chains from one specimen sequenced in a study of neurological immune-mediated disorders. TCRdb processed the 5' RACE reads anew with MiXCR; each CDR3 protein has one entry. The sample holds 75,000 to 95,000 distinct CDR3 sequences; approximately 17% are singletons and the top ten take roughly 14%. Sequencing was done on a sample of PBMCs. The receptors were gathered from a woman aged 40 to 55 in good health.

This clonotype was seen repeatedly, ten times or more. The rearrangement uses TRBV12-3 or TRBV12-4 and TRBJ2-5, with a tentative D call TRBD1 (5 bases). The V gene lost 1 base and the J gene lost 0 bases, with 9 bases spanning the gap. The CDR3 spans 15 residues. CDR3 nucleotide sequence: TGTGCCAGCAGTTTAGGCAGGGTATACCAAGAGACCCAGTACTTC. Translation: CASSLGRVYQETQYF.

This clonotype was counted at least ten times. The chain links TRBV4-2 to TRBJ1-2; 9 bases are a match to TRBD1. The trim removed 0 bases at V and 4 bases at J, leaving 3 bases unmatched. Germline V gene lookup returns CDR1 LGHNA and CDR2 YNFKEQ. The CDR3 totals 15 residues. CDR3 amino acids: CASSQEGQGGYGYTF. As DNA, the CDR3 is TGTGCCAGCAGCCAAGAGGGACAGGGAGGCTATGGCTACACCTTC.